This T cell receptor beta chain stems from a study of T cells in Graves' hyperthyroidism and ophthalmopathy. CDR3 length: 16 residues. J was trimmed by 0 bases and V by 3 bases; bases with no gene match: 7. CDR1 is GTSNPN, CDR2 SVGIG, per germline (reference sequence). The investigators amplified TCR beta CDR3 regions from RNA transcripts. An initial round of RT-PCR targeting the TCR CDR3 relied on the HTBI primer set. One entry per CDR3 protein results from TCRdb running MiXCR on the multiplex PCR reads. The sample includes roughly 700,000 distinct CDR3 sequences, 17% seen only once; the top ten take around 16%.

This chain joins TRBV30 and TRBJ2-1; 8 bases fit TRBD2. The clonotype originates from a middle-aged man with Graves' hyperthyroidism. What was sequenced was blood. As DNA, the CDR3 is TGTGCCTGGAGGAGTCGCGGGAGGAGCTCCTACAATGAGCAGTTCTTC. Its translation is CAWRSRGRSSYNEQFF.